The T cell receptor (beta chain) under discussion was sequenced for a study of blood T cell repertoires in COVID-19. For the study at large: Samples of COVID-19 (acute and convalescent) were obtained from the United States, Italy and Spain.

The authors' processing: It was from reference gene primer amplification that nucleated cell counts were estimated. Clones were sequenced by immunoSEQ multiplex PCR, and TCRdb holds only the in-frame ones, with some missing. V and J calls and clone size are as listed in that table; D and trimming were resolved from the DNA. The sample shows just over 300,000 clones, approximately 86% of them seen only once. The sequence derives from a woman aged 18-29 years who had recovered from COVID-19. The sample consisted of PBMCs or T cells enriched from blood (not recorded which).

The CDR3 loop reads CASSLDYYGYTF. CDR3 nucleotides: TGTGCCAGCAGCTTGGACTACTATGGCTACACCTTC. The chain has TRBV5-4 and TRBJ1-2, with D hard to call. In germline, CDR1 is SGHNT, CDR2 YYREEE (reference sequence). The V and J ends lost 0 bases and 3 bases respectively, with 3 bases between them. This CDR3 is built from 12 residues.